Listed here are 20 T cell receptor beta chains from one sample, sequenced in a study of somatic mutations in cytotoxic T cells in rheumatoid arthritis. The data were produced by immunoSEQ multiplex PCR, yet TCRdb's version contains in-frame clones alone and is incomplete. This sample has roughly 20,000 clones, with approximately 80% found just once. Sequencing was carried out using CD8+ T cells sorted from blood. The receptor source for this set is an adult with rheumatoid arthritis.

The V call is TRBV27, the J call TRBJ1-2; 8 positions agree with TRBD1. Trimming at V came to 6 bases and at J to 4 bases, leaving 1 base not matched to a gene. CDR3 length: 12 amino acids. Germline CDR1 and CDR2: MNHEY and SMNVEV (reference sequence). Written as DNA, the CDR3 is TGTGCCAGCAGCGGACAGGGCTATGGCTACACCTTC. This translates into CASSGQGYGYTF.

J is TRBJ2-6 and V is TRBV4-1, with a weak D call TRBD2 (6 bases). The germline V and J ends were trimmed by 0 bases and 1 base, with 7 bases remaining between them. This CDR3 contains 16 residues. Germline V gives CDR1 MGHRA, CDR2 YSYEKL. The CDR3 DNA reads TGCGCCAGCAGCCAAGACGCGGGGTCTGGGGCCAACGTCCTGACTTTC. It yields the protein CASSQDAGSGANVLTF.

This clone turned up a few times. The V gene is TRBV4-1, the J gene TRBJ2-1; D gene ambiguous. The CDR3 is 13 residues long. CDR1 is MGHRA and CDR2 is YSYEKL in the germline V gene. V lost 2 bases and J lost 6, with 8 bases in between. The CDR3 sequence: CASSQRVGNEQFF. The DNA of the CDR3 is TGCGCCAGCAGCCAACGGGTGGGCAATGAGCAGTTCTTC.

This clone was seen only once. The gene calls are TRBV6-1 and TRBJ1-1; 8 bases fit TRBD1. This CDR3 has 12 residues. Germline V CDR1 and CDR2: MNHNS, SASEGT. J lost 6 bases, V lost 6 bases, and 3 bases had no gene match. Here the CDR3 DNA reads TGTGCCAGCAGGGACAGGGTTTCTGAAGCTTTCTTT. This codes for CASRDRVSEAFF.

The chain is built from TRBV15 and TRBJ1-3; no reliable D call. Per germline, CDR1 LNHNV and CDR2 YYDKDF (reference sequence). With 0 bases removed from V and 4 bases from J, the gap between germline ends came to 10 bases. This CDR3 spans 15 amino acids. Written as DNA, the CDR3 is TGTGCCACCAGCAGAGATATAGGGAAAGGAAACACCATATATTTT. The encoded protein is CATSRDIGKGNTIYF.

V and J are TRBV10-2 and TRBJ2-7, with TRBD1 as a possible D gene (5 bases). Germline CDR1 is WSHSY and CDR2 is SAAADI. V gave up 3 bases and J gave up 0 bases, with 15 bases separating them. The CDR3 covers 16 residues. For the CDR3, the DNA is TGCGCCAGCAGTGAAGCAATTGACAGCCGCTCCTACGAGCAGTACTTC. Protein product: CASSEAIDSRSYEQYF.

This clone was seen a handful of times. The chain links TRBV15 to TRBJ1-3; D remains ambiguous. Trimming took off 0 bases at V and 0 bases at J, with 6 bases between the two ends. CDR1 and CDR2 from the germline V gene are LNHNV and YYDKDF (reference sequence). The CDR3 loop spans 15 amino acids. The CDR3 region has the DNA TGTGCCACCAGCAGAGATCGGGGCTCTGGAAACACCATATATTTT. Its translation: CATSRDRGSGNTIYF.

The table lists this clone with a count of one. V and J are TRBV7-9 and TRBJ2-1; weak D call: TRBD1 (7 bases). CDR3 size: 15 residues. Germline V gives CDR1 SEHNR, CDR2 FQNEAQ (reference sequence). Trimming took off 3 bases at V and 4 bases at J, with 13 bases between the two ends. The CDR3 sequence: CASSFGQGGYNEQFF. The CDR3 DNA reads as TGTGCCAGCAGCTTCGGGCAGGGGGGATACAATGAGCAGTTCTTC.

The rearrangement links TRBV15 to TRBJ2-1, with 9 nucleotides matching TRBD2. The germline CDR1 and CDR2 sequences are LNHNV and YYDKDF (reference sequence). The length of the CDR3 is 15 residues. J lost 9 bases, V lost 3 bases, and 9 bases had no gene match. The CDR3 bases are TGTGCCACCAGCAGCGGGACTAGCCCAGGGGTTGAGCAGTTCTTC. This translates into CATSSGTSPGVEQFF.

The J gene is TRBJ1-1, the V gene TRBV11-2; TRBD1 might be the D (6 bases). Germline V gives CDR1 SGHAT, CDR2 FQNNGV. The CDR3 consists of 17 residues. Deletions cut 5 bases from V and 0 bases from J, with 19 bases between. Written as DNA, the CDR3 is TGTGCCAGCAGCGCGGGGACACTCGAACTCCTGAACACTGAAGCTTTCTTT. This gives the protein CASSAGTLELLNTEAFF.

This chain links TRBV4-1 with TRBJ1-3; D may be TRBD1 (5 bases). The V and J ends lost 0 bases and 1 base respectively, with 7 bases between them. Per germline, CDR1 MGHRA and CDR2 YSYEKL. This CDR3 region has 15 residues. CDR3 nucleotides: TGCGCCAGCAGCCAAGATGGGGGATCTGGAAACACCATATATTTT. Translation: CASSQDGGSGNTIYF.

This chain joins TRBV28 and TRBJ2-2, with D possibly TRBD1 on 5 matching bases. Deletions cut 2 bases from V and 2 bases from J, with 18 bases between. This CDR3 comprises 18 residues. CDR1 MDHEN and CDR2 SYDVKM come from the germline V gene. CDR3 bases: TGTGCCAGCAGTTTACCGGGCATTGACAGACCAAACACCGGGGAGCTGTTTTTT. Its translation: CASSLPGIDRPNTGELFF.

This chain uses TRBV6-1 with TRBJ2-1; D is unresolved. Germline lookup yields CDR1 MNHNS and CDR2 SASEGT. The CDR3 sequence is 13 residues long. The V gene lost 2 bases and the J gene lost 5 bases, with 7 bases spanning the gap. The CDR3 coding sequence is TGTGCCAGCAGTGAATGGGCGAACAATGAGCAGTTCTTC. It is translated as CASSEWANNEQFF.

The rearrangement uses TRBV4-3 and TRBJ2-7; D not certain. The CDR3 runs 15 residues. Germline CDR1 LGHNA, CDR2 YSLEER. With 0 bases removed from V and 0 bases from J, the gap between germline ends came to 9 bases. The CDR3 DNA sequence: TGCGCCAGCAGCCAAGATGTAGGCCTCTCCTACGAGCAGTACTTC. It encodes CASSQDVGLSYEQYF.

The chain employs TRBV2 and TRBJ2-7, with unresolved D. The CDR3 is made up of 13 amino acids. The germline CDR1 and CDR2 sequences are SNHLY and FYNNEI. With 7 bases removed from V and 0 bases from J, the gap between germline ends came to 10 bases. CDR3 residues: CASTSPSSYEQYF. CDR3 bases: TGTGCCAGCACAAGCCCGAGCTCCTACGAGCAGTACTTC. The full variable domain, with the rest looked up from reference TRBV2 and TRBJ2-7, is EPEVTQTPSHQVTQMGQEVILRCVPISNHLYFYWYRQILGQKVEFLVSFYNNEISEKSEIFDDQFSVERPDGSNFTLKIRSTKLEDSAMYFCASTSPSSYEQYFGPGTRLTVT.

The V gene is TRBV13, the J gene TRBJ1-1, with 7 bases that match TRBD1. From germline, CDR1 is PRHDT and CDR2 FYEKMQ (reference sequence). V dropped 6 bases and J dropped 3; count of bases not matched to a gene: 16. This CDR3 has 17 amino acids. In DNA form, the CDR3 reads TGTGCCAGCAGTTCAGGGGCGGGGCAGGGGGGGTACACTGAAGCTTTCTTT. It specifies CASSSGAGQGGYTEAFF.

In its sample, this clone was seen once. This chain's CDR3 is CASSFRGRAIDEQFF. For the CDR3, the DNA is TGTGCCAGCAGCTTTCGCGGGAGGGCGATCGATGAGCAGTTCTTC. V and J are TRBV7-2 and TRBJ2-1; 9 bases fit TRBD2. The germline CDR1 and CDR2 sequences are SGHTA and FQGNSA. V was clipped by 3 bases and J by 8 bases; unmatched bases: 8. This CDR3 is 15 amino acids long.

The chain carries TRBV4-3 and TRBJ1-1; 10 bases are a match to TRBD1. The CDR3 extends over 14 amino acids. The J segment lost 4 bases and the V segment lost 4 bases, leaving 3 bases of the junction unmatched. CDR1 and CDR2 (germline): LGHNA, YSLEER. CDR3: CASSPGQGSTEAFF. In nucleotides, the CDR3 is TGCGCCAGCAGCCCGGGACAGGGGAGCACTGAAGCTTTCTTT.

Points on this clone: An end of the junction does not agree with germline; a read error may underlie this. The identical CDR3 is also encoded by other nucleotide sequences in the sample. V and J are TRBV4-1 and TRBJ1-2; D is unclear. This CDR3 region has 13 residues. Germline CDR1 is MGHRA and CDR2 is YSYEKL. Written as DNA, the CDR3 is TGCGCCAGCAGTCAAGATAGAGGGTGGGGCTACACCTTC. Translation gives CASSQDRGWGYTF.

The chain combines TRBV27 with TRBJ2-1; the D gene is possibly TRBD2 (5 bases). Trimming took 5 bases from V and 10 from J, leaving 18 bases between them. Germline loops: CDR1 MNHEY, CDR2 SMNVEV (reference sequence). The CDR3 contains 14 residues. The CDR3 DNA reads TGTGCCAGCAGTCCCCGTTTAGCCACTAGGGAGCAGTTCTTC. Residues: CASSPRLATREQFF.